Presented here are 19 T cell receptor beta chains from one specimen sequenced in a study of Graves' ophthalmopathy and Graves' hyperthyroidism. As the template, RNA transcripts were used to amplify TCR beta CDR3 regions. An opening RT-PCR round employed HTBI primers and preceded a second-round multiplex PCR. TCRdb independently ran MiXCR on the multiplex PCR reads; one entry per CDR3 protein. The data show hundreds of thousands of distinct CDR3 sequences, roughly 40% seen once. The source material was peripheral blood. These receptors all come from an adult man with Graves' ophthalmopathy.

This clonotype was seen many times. The CDR3 bases are TGTGCCAGCAGCCTATCCGGTCCCGGGGCCAACGTCCTGACTTTC. Its protein is CASSLSGPGANVLTF. The chain recombines TRBV7-8 with TRBJ2-6; D ambiguous. The CDR3 runs 15 residues. Germline loops: CDR1 SGHVS, CDR2 FQNEAQ. Trimming pared 5 bases from V and 4 bases from J, leaving 12 bases between.

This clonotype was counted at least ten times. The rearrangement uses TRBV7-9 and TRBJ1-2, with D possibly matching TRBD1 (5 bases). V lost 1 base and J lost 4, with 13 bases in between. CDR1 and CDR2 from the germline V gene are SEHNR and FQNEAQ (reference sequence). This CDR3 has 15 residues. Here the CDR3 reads CASSLGVQGGYGYTF. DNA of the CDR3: TGTGCCAGCAGCTTAGGGGTCCAGGGTGGCTATGGCTACACCTTC.

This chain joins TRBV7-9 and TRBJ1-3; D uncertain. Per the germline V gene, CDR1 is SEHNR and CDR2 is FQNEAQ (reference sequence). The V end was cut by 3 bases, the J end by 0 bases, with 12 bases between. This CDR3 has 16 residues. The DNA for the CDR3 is TGTGCCAGCAGCTTGGCCAAGGCCTCCTCTGGAAACACCATATATTTT. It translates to CASSLAKASSGNTIYF. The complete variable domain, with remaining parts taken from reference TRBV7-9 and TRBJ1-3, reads DTGVSQNPRHKITKRGQNVTFRCDPISEHNRLYWYRQTLGQGPEFLTYFQNEAQLEKSRLLSDRFSAERPKGSFSTLEIQRTEQGDSAMYLCASSLAKASSGNTIYFGEGSWLTVV.

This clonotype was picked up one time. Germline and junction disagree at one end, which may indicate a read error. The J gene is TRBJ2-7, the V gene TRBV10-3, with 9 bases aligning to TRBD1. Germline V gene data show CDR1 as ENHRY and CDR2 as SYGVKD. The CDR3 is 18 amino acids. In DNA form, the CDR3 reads TGTGCCAGCAGTTACACCCGGGACAGGGTTCGACGGGCCTACGAGCAGTACTTC. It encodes CASSYTRDRVRRAYEQYF.

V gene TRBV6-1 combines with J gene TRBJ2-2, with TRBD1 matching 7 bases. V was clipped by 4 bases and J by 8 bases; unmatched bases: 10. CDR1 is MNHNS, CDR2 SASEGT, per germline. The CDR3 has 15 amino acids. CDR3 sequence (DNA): TGTGCCAGCAGTGTTCGACAGGGCGGGTCGGGGGAGCTGTTTTTT. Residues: CASSVRQGGSGELFF.

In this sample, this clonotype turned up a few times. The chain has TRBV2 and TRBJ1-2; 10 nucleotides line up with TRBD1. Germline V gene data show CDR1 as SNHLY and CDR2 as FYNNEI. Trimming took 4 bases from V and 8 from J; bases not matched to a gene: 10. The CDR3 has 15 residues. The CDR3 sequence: CASSAIRTGGRGYTF. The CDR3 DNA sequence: TGTGCCAGCAGTGCGATAAGGACAGGGGGACGCGGCTACACCTTC.

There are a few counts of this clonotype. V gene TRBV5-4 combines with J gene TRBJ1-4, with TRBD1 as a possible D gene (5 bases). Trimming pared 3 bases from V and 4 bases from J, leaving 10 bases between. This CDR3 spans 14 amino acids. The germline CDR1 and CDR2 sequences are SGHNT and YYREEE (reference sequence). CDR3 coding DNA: TGTGCCAGCAGCTCGGGACGGTTTAATGAAAAACTGTTTTTT. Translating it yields CASSSGRFNEKLFF.

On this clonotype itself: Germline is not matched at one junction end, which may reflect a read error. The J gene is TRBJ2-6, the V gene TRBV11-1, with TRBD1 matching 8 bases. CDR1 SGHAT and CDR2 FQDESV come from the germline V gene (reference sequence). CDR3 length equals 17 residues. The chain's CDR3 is CARSLGDRGSGANVLTF. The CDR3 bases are TGTGCCCGCAGCTTAGGAGACAGGGGATCTGGGGCCAACGTCCTGACTTTC. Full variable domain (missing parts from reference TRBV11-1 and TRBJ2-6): EAEVAQSPRYKITEKSQAVAFWCDPISGHATLYWYRQILGQGPELLVQFQDESVVDDSQLPKDRFSAERLKGVDSTLKIQPAELGDSAMYLCARSLGDRGSGANVLTFGAGSRLTVL.

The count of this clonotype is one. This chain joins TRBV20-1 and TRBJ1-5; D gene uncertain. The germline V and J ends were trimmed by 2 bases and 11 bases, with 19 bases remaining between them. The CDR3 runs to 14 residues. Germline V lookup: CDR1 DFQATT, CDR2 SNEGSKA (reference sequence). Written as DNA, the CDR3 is TGCAGTGCTAGATCCCCGGGAGGATCAGAGACCCAGCATTTT. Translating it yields CSARSPGGSETQHF.

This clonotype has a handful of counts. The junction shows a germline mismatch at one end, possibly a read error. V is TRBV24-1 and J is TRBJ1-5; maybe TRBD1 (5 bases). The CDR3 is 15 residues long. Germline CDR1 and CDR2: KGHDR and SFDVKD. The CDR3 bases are TGTGCCAGCAGTTACGGAGGGGTAGGGAATCAGCCCCAGCATTTT. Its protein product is CASSYGGVGNQPQHF.

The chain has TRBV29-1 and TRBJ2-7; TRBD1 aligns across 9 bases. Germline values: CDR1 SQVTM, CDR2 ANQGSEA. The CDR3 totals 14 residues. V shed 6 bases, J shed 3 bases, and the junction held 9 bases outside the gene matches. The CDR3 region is CSVRPGQGIYEQYF. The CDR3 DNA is TGCAGCGTCCGTCCGGGACAGGGTATCTACGAGCAGTACTTC.

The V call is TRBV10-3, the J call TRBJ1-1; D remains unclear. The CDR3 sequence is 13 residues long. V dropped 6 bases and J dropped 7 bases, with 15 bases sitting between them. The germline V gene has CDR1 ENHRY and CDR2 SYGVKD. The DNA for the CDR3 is TGTGCCATCAGCGCTGAAGACGGATTTGAAGCTTTCTTT. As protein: CAISAEDGFEAFF.

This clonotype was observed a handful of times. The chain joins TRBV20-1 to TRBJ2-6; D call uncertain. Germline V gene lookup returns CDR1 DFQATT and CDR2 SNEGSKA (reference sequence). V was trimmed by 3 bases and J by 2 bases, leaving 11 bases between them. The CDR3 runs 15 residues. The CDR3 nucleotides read TGCAGTGCTAGGGTTCTTATAACTGGGGCCAACGTCCTGACTTTC. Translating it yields CSARVLITGANVLTF.

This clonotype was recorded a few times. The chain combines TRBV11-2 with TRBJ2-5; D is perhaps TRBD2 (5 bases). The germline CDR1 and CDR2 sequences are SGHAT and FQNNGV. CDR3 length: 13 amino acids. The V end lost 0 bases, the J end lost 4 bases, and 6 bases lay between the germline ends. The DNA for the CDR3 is TGTGCCAGCAGCTTAGAGGCGGGAGAGACCCAGTACTTC. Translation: CASSLEAGETQYF.

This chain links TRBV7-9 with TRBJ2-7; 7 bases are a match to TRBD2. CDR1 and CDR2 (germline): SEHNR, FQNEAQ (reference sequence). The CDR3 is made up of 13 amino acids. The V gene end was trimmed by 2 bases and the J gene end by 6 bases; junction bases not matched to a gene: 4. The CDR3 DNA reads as TGTGCCAGCAGCTTATCGGGGGAGGGCGAGCAGTACTTC. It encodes CASSLSGEGEQYF.

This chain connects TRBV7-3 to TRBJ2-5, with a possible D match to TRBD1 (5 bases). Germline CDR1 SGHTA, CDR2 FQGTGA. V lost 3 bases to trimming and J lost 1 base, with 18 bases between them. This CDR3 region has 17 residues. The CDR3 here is CASSFPLLSGFQETQYF. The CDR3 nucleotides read TGTGCCAGCAGCTTCCCTCTCCTTTCAGGGTTCCAAGAGACCCAGTACTTC.

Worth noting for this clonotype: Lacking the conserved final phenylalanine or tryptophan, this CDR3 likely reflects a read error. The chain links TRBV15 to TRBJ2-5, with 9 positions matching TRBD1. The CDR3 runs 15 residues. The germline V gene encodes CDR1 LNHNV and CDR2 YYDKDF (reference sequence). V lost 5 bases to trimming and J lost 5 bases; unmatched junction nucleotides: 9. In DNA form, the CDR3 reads TGTGCCACCAGCCAGAGAGGGGGACAGGGCGAGACCCAGTACCTC. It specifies CATSQRGGQGETQYL.

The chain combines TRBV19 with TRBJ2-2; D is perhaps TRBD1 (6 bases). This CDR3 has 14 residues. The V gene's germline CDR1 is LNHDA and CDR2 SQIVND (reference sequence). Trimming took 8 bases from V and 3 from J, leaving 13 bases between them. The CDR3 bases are TGTGCCAGTGGGACAACAACCGACACCGGGGAGCTGTTTTTT. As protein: CASGTTTDTGELFF. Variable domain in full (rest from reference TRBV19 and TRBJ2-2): DGGITQSPKYLFRKEGQNVTLSCEQNLNHDAMYWYRQDPGQGLRLIYYSQIVNDFQKGDIAEGYSVSREKKESFPLTVTSAQKNPTAFYLCASGTTTDTGELFFGEGSRLTVL.

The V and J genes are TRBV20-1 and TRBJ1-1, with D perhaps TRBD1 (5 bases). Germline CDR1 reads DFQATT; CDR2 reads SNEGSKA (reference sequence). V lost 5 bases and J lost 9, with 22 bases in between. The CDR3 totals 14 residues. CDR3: CSAGDPVGFSKAFF. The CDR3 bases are TGCAGTGCTGGGGACCCGGTCGGGTTTAGTAAAGCTTTCTTT.